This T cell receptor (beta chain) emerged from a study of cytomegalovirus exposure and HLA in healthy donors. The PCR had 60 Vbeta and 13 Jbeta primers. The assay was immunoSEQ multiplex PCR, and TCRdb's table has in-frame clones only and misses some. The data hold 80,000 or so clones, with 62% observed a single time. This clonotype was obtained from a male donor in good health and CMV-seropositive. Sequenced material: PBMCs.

DNA of the CDR3: TGTGCCAGCAGCGGGGGTGTGGAGACCCAGTACTTC. This encodes CASSGGVETQYF. The J gene is TRBJ2-5, the V gene TRBV28, with TRBD2 as a possible D gene (6 bases). CDR1 is MDHEN and CDR2 is SYDVKM in the germline V gene. The CDR3 contains 12 residues. V was pared by 6 bases and J by 5 bases, with 10 bases between.